This section outlines one T cell receptor beta chain sequence together with its context. Its antigen is still unknown. These data belong to a study of Ad26.COV2.S vaccination and SARS-CoV-2 variants. Treatment denoted: some 20 received Ad26.COV2.S at low or high dose, single or two shots; about 5 received placebo; per-sample allocation not given. Specimen acquisition occurred on day 63 following the initial vaccine or placebo injection. Produced via immunoSEQ multiplex PCR; TCRdb's table is partial and in-frame only. Here the sample spans 290,000 or so clones, around 87% being singletons. General study findings and limits: Estimates derived from TCR breadth and depth analyses may have underestimated total T cell responses.

The receptor was isolated from a person between 18 and 65 years old who received the Ad26.COV2.S COVID-19 vaccine or a placebo. Sequences were derived from peripheral blood, sampled in a trial of Ad26.COV2.S vaccine versus placebo.

CDR3 protein: CASSLTGANTEAFF. In DNA, the CDR3 is TGCGCCAGCAGCTTGACAGGGGCGAACACTGAAGCTTTCTTT. This chain connects TRBV5-1 to TRBJ1-1; TRBD1 matches at 7 bases. Per germline, CDR1 SGHRS and CDR2 YFSETQ. The CDR3 sequence is 14 residues long. V lost 1 base to trimming and J lost 1 base; unmatched junction nucleotides: 1.